Listed below are T cell receptor beta chains from one sample, sequenced in a study of lymphopenia after photon versus proton radiotherapy. Sequencing used immunoSEQ multiplex PCR; TCRdb keeps in-frame clones, though not all of them. The table lists more than 35,000 clones, about 83% of them singletons, with approximately 2.9% in the top ten. The material was peripheral blood, obtained from a patient treated with photon-based radiotherapy. The source of these receptors is a man aged 50 to 60 with gastric cancer. Each CDR3 is given with its conserved first and last residue.

V	J	length	CDR3
TRBV18	TRBJ2-7	12	CASSSRVNEQYF
TRBV5-1	TRBJ1-1	14	CASSSGALNTEAFF
TRBV7-3	TRBJ2-5	14	CASSLGTDQETQYF
TRBV5-1	-	16	CASSLRGLAETYEQYF
TRBV5-6	TRBJ1-1	14	CASSLVAGGTEAFF
TRBV14	TRBJ2-7	14	CASSQVIQGGEQYF
TRBV11-2	TRBJ1-1	13	CASSLDRGGRPFF
TRBV11-2	TRBJ2-7	13	CASSLGLTYEQYF
TRBV18	TRBJ2-3	14	CASSPLDREDTQYF
TRBV19	TRBJ1-2	13	CASSITEGGGYTF
TRBV9	TRBJ2-2	16	CASSVGSGTKAGELFF
TRBV4-3	TRBJ2-1	18	CASSQKFAGTSAYNEQFF
TRBV5-4	TRBJ1-2	13	CASSLQGSYGYTF
TRBV18	TRBJ2-3	14	CASSPLRGADTQYF
TRBV7-9	TRBJ2-3	15	CASGQGTQSTDTQYF
TRBV19	TRBJ1-5	16	CASSPQGGYSNQPQHF
TRBV28	TRBJ2-7	15	CASSLAGTGTYEQYF
TRBV25-1	TRBJ2-1	14	CASSELGDYNEQFF
TRBV7-2	TRBJ1-1	14	CASSLGGGSTEAFF
TRBV11-2	TRBJ2-7	16	CASSSRGRSSYYEQYF
TRBV15	TRBJ1-2	17	CATSRDTGAERVRGYTF
TRBV18	TRBJ1-5	12	CASSPGNQPQHF
TRBV6-1	TRBJ1-5	15	CASSERQYSNQPQHF
TRBV7-9	TRBJ1-1	16	CASSLIGQGANTEAFF
TRBV10-1	TRBJ1-5	13	CASSERPEGVRHF
TRBV6-5	TRBJ2-2	16	CASSYQRDRNTGELFF
TRBV7-8	TRBJ2-7	15	CASSLAGGASYEQYF
TRBV2	TRBJ2-7	15	CASSATSGGSYEQYF
TRBV5-1	TRBJ2-3	16	CASSLGDSQVVDTQYF
TRBV30	TRBJ2-6	12	CAWTPSANVLTF
TRBV25-1	TRBJ1-1	11	CASSELGEAFF
TRBV15	TRBJ2-3	17	CATSGLQGPMQGDTQYF
TRBV2	TRBJ2-3	15	CASSSWGTEADTQYF
TRBV2	TRBJ1-1	15	CASIFRTDLNTEAFF
TRBV6-5	TRBJ2-2	15	CASSPSEIGTGELFF
TRBV4-1	TRBJ2-6	18	CASSQTTWSFSGANVLTF
TRBV7-9	TRBJ2-7	15	CASSPKVRVDDEQYF
TRBV7-2	TRBJ1-1	14	CASSLAGLDTEAFF
TRBV15	TRBJ2-1	16	CATSSQTGPGRVEQFF
TRBV30	TRBJ1-2	13	CAWSVHPYYGYTF
TRBV7-9	TRBJ1-2	13	CASSLRGGWGYTF
TRBV7-2	TRBJ2-1	12	CASSSYLGEQFF
TRBV28	TRBJ1-6	16	CASSFVGERWNSPLHF
TRBV2	TRBJ2-7	16	CASSPTRLRFSYEQYF
TRBV6-5	TRBJ2-1	15	CASSYSGATYNEQFF
TRBV5-6	TRBJ2-1	13	CASRAGGGNEQFF
TRBV28	TRBJ2-1	14	CASSQVAGGNEQFF
TRBV29-1	TRBJ2-1	13	CSVVRTSNNEQFF
TRBV7-2	-	15	CASSLMGQPTDTQHF
TRBV6-4	TRBJ2-2	16	CASSDSSSGNTGELFF
TRBV7-9	TRBJ1-1	15	CASSLAAGRDTEAFF
TRBV6-5	TRBJ2-7	14	CASRRDRSTYEQYF
TRBV20-1	TRBJ2-7	11	CSARGDYEQYF
TRBV7-9	-	15	CASSRTGGPSYEQYF
TRBV11-2	TRBJ2-7	15	CASSLIRDNTYEQYF
TRBV5-1	TRBJ1-2	14	CASSRDSNNYGYTF
TRBV4-2	TRBJ2-1	16	CASSQAPGGSQYEQFF
TRBV7-2	TRBJ2-1	16	CASSSTGRGSYNEQFF
TRBV5-1	TRBJ2-1	16	CASSLTGGFSYNEQFF